The next 17 T cell receptor beta chains were all read from a single sample in a study of blood T cell repertoires in COVID-19. Only in-frame clones appear in the TCRdb table, and some are missing; sequencing was by immunoSEQ multiplex PCR. The sample includes around 100,000 clones, 85% to 90% of them seen just once. Sequenced material: peripheral blood. All receptors derive from a human donor in a cohort sampled during active COVID-19.

This clone was seen only once. The rearrangement uses TRBV5-4 and TRBJ1-1; TRBD1 is a possible D gene (5 bases). Trimming left V 4 bases short and J 2 bases short, with 15 bases between. Germline assignment: CDR1 SGHNT and CDR2 YYREEE (reference sequence). CDR3 size: 15 residues. The CDR3 sequence: CASSIGKTANTEAFF. In DNA form, the CDR3 reads TGTGCCAGCAGCATCGGAAAGACAGCAAACACTGAAGCTTTCTTT.

The V gene is TRBV2, the J gene TRBJ1-5; no definite D call. V dropped 5 bases and J dropped 3 bases, with 11 bases sitting between them. CDR1 and CDR2 from the germline V gene are SNHLY and FYNNEI. The CDR3 contains 14 residues. The CDR3 nucleotides read TGTGCCAGCAGTATCACAGCTAACAATCAGCCCCAGCATTTT. Its translation: CASSITANNQPQHF.

This clone showed up just once. The V and J genes are TRBV6-2 or TRBV6-3 and TRBJ2-5; no clear D gene. Trimming removed 4 bases at V and 0 bases at J, with 6 bases between. The CDR3 sequence is 13 residues long. Germline CDR1 MNHEY, CDR2 SVGEGT. Here the CDR3 reads CASSFSYQETQYF. The CDR3 bases are TGTGCCAGCAGTTTTTCGTACCAAGAGACCCAGTACTTC.

V gene TRBV28 combines with J gene TRBJ2-1; 12 bases match TRBD2. Germline values: CDR1 MDHEN, CDR2 SYDVKM. CDR3 length: 16 amino acids. The ends lost 3 bases at V and 2 bases at J; junction bases unmatched: 2. The CDR3 DNA reads TGTGCCAGCAGTTTCCTAGCGGGAGGGACCTACAATGAGCAGTTCTTC. Its protein is CASSFLAGGTYNEQFF. The full variable domain, its missing parts supplied by reference TRBV28 and TRBJ2-1, is DVKVTQSSRYLVKRTGEKVFLECVQDMDHENMFWYRQDPGLGLRLIYFSYDVKMKEKGDIPEGYSVSREKKERFSLILESASTNQTSMYLCASSFLAGGTYNEQFFGPGTRLTVL.

This chain joins TRBV27 and TRBJ1-4, with a weak D call TRBD1 (6 bases). The CDR3 has 16 amino acids. V was trimmed by 2 bases and J by 3 bases, leaving 13 bases between them. Germline CDR1 reads MNHEY; CDR2 reads SMNVEV (reference sequence). In DNA form, the CDR3 reads TGTGCCAGCAGTTTAAGGGGGGCGGGGGCTAATGAAAAACTGTTTTTT. Protein product: CASSLRGAGANEKLFF.

The rearrangement joins TRBV12-3 or TRBV12-4 to TRBJ2-2; D is undetermined. V was cut by 8 bases and J by 1 base, with 8 bases left in between. The CDR3 runs to 13 residues. CDR3: CASQFLNTGELFF. Here the CDR3 DNA reads TGTGCCAGCCAGTTCTTGAACACCGGGGAGCTGTTTTTT.

This clone was detected only once. The J gene is TRBJ2-1, the V gene TRBV9; 8 bases are a match to TRBD1. V shed 0 bases and J 10 bases; nucleotides not matched to a gene: 6. The germline V gene has CDR1 SGDLS and CDR2 YYNGEE. The CDR3 runs to 14 residues. The CDR3 bases are TGTGCCAGCAGCGTAGGGACAGGGAGGATAGAGCAGTTCTTC. Translating it yields CASSVGTGRIEQFF. Full variable domain (rest looked up from reference TRBV9 and TRBJ2-1): DSGVTQTPKHLITATGQRVTLRCSPRSGDLSVYWYQQSLDQGLQFLIQYYNGEERAKGNILERFSAQQFPDLHSELNLSSLELGDSALYFCASSVGTGRIEQFFGPGTRLTVL.

DNA of the CDR3: TGTGCCAGCAGCCCCCGGGGGAACTACGAGCAGTACTTC. This gives the protein CASSPRGNYEQYF. V usage is TRBV7-2 and J usage is TRBJ2-7; D might be TRBD2 (6 bases). The V gene lost 5 bases and the J gene lost 3 bases, with 11 bases spanning the gap. The V gene's germline CDR1 is SGHTA and CDR2 FQGNSA. The CDR3 is 13 amino acids.

The chain has TRBV5-6 and TRBJ2-2; perhaps TRBD2 as D (6 bases). The germline gives CDR1 SGHDT, CDR2 YYEEEE. The CDR3 loop spans 13 amino acids. V lost 3 bases to trimming and J lost 7 bases, with 10 bases between them. CDR3 residues: CASSSLTSGELFF. CDR3 sequence (DNA): TGTGCCAGCAGCTCACTGACTAGCGGGGAGCTGTTTTTT.

The gene calls are TRBV5-1 and TRBJ2-3; 13 positions agree with TRBD2. Germline V gives CDR1 SGHRS, CDR2 YFSETQ. The CDR3 has 18 amino acids. With 0 bases clipped from V and 3 bases from J, the junction kept 7 bases outside the gene matches. The CDR3 here is CASSLATTSGRRTDTQYF. In nucleotides, the CDR3 is TGCGCCAGCAGCTTGGCCACGACTAGCGGGAGGAGAACAGATACGCAGTATTTT.

This clone came up once. In nucleotides, the CDR3 is TGTGCCAGCAAGAGGGGGGGGAACACTGAAGCTTTCTTT. Amino acid sequence: CASKRGGNTEAFF. V usage is TRBV6-5 and J usage is TRBJ1-1; maybe TRBD1 (6 bases). CDR3 length equals 13 residues. Germline lookup yields CDR1 MNHEY and CDR2 SVGAGI. Trimming took 7 bases from V and 1 from J, leaving 10 bases between them.

The chain employs TRBV5-4 and TRBJ1-4; 7 bases map to TRBD1. The CDR3 extends over 15 amino acids. Per the germline V gene, CDR1 is SGHNT and CDR2 is YYREEE (reference sequence). Trimming took 4 bases from V and 6 from J; bases not matched to a gene: 9. CDR3 nucleotides: TGTGCCAGCAGCGCGGATGGGACAGTAGATGAAAAACTGTTTTTT. It translates to CASSADGTVDEKLFF.

This chain connects TRBV5-6 to TRBJ2-3; D possibly corresponds to TRBD1 (6 bases). This CDR3 comprises 15 residues. The germline CDR1 and CDR2 sequences are SGHDT and YYEEEE. Trimming stripped 4 bases from V and 2 bases from J, with 14 bases between. CDR3 protein: CASSPGTRFTDTQYF. CDR3 in DNA: TGTGCCAGCAGCCCCGGGACACGGTTCACAGATACGCAGTATTTT.

The rearrangement joins TRBV28 to TRBJ1-1; possible D gene TRBD1, 5 bases. This CDR3 is built from 14 residues. CDR1 MDHEN and CDR2 SYDVKM come from the germline V gene. V lost 7 bases to trimming and J lost 5 bases, with 17 bases between them. This CDR3 reads CASTPGAVLTEAFF. Written as DNA, the CDR3 is TGTGCCAGCACCCCTGGGGCGGTGTTAACTGAAGCTTTCTTT.

The table lists this clone with a count of one. This chain uses TRBV5-1 with TRBJ2-7, with 10 bases that match TRBD1. CDR1 and CDR2 (germline): SGHRS, YFSETQ. The junction had 6 bases not matched to a gene; V was cut back by 0 bases and J by 6 bases. This CDR3 has 15 amino acids. The CDR3 loop is CASSLEVTGGLEQYF. The CDR3 DNA reads as TGCGCCAGCAGCTTGGAGGTGACAGGGGGCCTCGAGCAGTACTTC.

The chain employs TRBV11-2 and TRBJ1-1; maybe TRBD1 (6 bases). Trimming stripped 5 bases from V and 0 bases from J, with 10 bases between. Germline values: CDR1 SGHAT, CDR2 FQNNGV. This CDR3 has 14 residues. CDR3 amino acids: CASSIRTVNTEAFF. The CDR3 DNA reads as TGTGCCAGCAGCATCAGGACAGTGAACACTGAAGCTTTCTTT.

CDR3 in amino acids: CASSPLTWSTQETQYF. In DNA form, the CDR3 reads TGTGCCAGCTCACCTCTTACTTGGTCAACCCAAGAGACCCAGTACTTC. This chain connects TRBV18 to TRBJ2-5; no firm D call. CDR3 length equals 16 residues. Trimming shortened V by 3 bases and J by 1 base, and 15 bases separated the two germline ends. Germline V CDR1 and CDR2: KGHSH, LQKENI.